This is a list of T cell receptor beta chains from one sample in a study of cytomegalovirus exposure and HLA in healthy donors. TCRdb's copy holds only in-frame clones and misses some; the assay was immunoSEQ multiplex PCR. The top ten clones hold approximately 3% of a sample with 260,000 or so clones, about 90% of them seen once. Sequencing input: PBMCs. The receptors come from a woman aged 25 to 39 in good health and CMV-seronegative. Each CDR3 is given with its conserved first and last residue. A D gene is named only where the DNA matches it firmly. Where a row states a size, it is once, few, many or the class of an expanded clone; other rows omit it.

CDR3nt: TGCGCCAGCAGCCAAATCCAGGGGGCGAGGTACACTGAAGCTTTCTTT
CDR3aa: CASSQIQGARYTEAFF
abundance: .
d_gene: TRBD1
v_gene: TRBV4-3
j_gene: TRBJ1-1

CDR3nt: TGTGCCAGCCACGGACTAGGATCTAGCACAGATACGCAGTATTTT
CDR3aa: CASHGLGSSTDTQYF
abundance: once
d_gene: TRBD2
v_gene: TRBV5-4
j_gene: TRBJ2-3

CDR3nt: TGTGCCAGCAGCTTGTTAAAGGGCAGAAAAGAGACCCAGTACTTC
CDR3aa: CASSLLKGRKETQYF
abundance: once
d_gene: .
v_gene: TRBV5-6
j_gene: TRBJ2-5

CDR3nt: TGTGCCAGCAGTGTCGGGACTAGCGACTACGAGCAGTACTTC
CDR3aa: CASSVGTSDYEQYF
abundance: .
d_gene: TRBD2
v_gene: TRBV13
j_gene: TRBJ2-7

CDR3nt: TGTGCCAGCAGCCCGACAGGACCGAACACTGAAGCTTTCTTT
CDR3aa: CASSPTGPNTEAFF
abundance: .
d_gene: .
v_gene: TRBV6-5
j_gene: TRBJ1-1

CDR3nt: TGTGCCAGCAGCTCGGGGGTAGGGGGACCTTACGAGCAGTACTTC
CDR3aa: CASSSGVGGPYEQYF
abundance: .
d_gene: .
v_gene: TRBV11-2
j_gene: TRBJ2-7

CDR3nt: TGTGCCAGCAGTGAAAGGGGCACCTTTGCGACTAGCGGAGACACAGATACGCAGTATTTT
CDR3aa: CASSERGTFATSGDTDTQYF
abundance: .
d_gene: TRBD2
v_gene: TRBV2
j_gene: TRBJ2-3

CDR3nt: TGTGCCAGCAGCGGTTTTATGGAGCAGTACTTC
CDR3aa: CASSGFMEQYF
abundance: .
d_gene: .
v_gene: TRBV5-6
j_gene: TRBJ2-7

CDR3nt: TGTGCCTGGAGTGGAGCCAGGGGATCAGTATCTGGGGCCAACGTCCTGACTTTC
CDR3aa: CAWSGARGSVSGANVLTF
abundance: once
d_gene: .
v_gene: TRBV30
j_gene: TRBJ2-6

CDR3nt: TGTGCCAGCAGTTTCGGTGGACCTGGGGCCAACGTCCTGACTTTC
CDR3aa: CASSFGGPGANVLTF
abundance: .
d_gene: .
v_gene: TRBV28
j_gene: TRBJ2-6

CDR3nt: TGCAGCGTTGAGGGGCCGGGGAGGTCTCGTAGCACAGATACGCAGTATTTT
CDR3aa: CSVEGPGRSRSTDTQYF
abundance: .
d_gene: .
v_gene: TRBV29-1
j_gene: TRBJ2-3

CDR3nt: TGCGCCAGCGTCTGTTTGGGTTTCCTGCGGGAGACTCGGAGGAATGAGCAGTTCTTC
CDR3aa: CASVCLGFLRETRRNEQFF
abundance: .
d_gene: TRBD2
v_gene: TRBV5-1
j_gene: TRBJ2-1

CDR3nt: TGTGCCAGCAGTGATTGGCCTCAGGGAAGTAGTTATGGCTACACCTTC
CDR3aa: CASSDWPQGSSYGYTF
abundance: few
d_gene: .
v_gene: TRBV25-1
j_gene: TRBJ1-2

CDR3nt: TGTGCCAGCAGCCACTCTGGGGTTGAAGCTTTCTTT
CDR3aa: CASSHSGVEAFF
abundance: .
d_gene: .
v_gene: TRBV4-2
j_gene: TRBJ1-1

CDR3nt: TGTGCCAGCAGTTTCTTGGGACAGGGGGGGGACACTGAAGCTTTCTTT
CDR3aa: CASSFLGQGGDTEAFF
abundance: .
d_gene: TRBD1
v_gene: TRBV27
j_gene: TRBJ1-1

CDR3nt: TGTGCCAGCAGCGTAGTCCCGGTTAACACCGGGGAGCTGTTTTTT
CDR3aa: CASSVVPVNTGELFF
abundance: .
d_gene: .
v_gene: TRBV9
j_gene: TRBJ2-2

CDR3nt: TGTGCCAGTTCGACTACCTCCCCGGGCATTCAGTACTTC
CDR3aa: CASSTTSPGIQYF
abundance: .
d_gene: .
v_gene: TRBV27
j_gene: TRBJ2-4

CDR3nt: TGTGCCAGCAGTTATGGGGGGACAGGGCCCTACAATGAGCAGTTCTTC
CDR3aa: CASSYGGTGPYNEQFF
abundance: .
d_gene: TRBD1
v_gene: TRBV25-1
j_gene: TRBJ2-1

CDR3nt: TGTGCCAGTAAGCCGGGACGGGGGTCCTACGAGCAGTACTTC
CDR3aa: CASKPGRGSYEQYF
abundance: .
d_gene: .
v_gene: TRBV11-1
j_gene: TRBJ2-7

CDR3nt: TGTGCCAGCCTTAGGACTAGCGGGAGGGCCGGTACGCAGTATTTT
CDR3aa: CASLRTSGRAGTQYF
abundance: .
d_gene: TRBD2
v_gene: TRBV2
j_gene: TRBJ2-3